Listed below are T cell receptor beta chains from one sample, sequenced in a study of shared clonotypes between healthy human individuals. The method was immunoSEQ multiplex PCR; TCRdb's version includes in-frame clones alone and lacks a portion of them. This sample has around 2.5 million clones; roughly 93% occur once, and the top ten carry 0.36%. Material: naive CD4+ T cells from PBMCs. All receptors derive from a man aged 18-30 years in good health. Some clones in this sample may be carry-over from other donors' samples. Each CDR3 is given with its conserved first and last residue. A D gene is named only where the DNA matches it firmly. The size of a clone is reported for some rows only, either as once, few or many, or as a class for expanded clones.

V	J	D	size	CDR3	DNA
TRBV28	TRBJ2-1	.	.	CASSFDSGNNEQFF	TGTGCCAGCAGTTTCGACTCAGGGAACAATGAGCAGTTCTTC
TRBV15	TRBJ1-4	.	once	CATSSAGAIYEKLFF	TGTGCCACCAGCAGTGCGGGGGCGATTTATGAAAAACTGTTTTTT
TRBV15	TRBJ1-5	.	.	CATSREGRRNQPQHF	TGTGCCACCAGCAGAGAAGGCCGAAGGAATCAGCCCCAGCATTTT
TRBV5-1	TRBJ2-2	.	.	CASSHQGTSPNTGELFF	TGCGCCAGCAGCCACCAGGGGACGTCCCCTAACACCGGGGAGCTGTTTTTT
TRBV4-1	TRBJ1-1	.	.	CASSQERRGGSTEAFF	TGCGCCAGCAGCCAAGAACGGAGGGGGGGGAGCACTGAAGCTTTCTTT
TRBV7-2	TRBJ2-2	.	.	CASSPRRTSHSGELFF	TGTGCCAGCAGCCCCCGGCGGACTTCCCATTCCGGGGAGCTGTTTTTT
TRBV2	TRBJ2-3	.	.	CASRKTGVGTDTQYF	TGTGCCAGCAGAAAAACCGGGGTGGGGACAGATACGCAGTATTTT
TRBV25-1	TRBJ1-5	.	.	CASTLVGYGNQPQHF	TGTGCCAGCACCCTGGTAGGATATGGAAATCAGCCCCAGCATTTT
TRBV2	TRBJ1-2	.	.	CASTIRGLGYTF	TGTGCCAGCACCATAAGGGGGTTGGGCTACACCTTC
TRBV10-3	TRBJ2-1	.	once	CAISGSVNEQFF	TGTGCCATCAGCGGGAGTGTCAATGAGCAGTTCTTC
TRBV6-1	TRBJ2-7	.	.	CASSEFLRQGSYEQYF	TGTGCCAGCAGTGAATTCTTGCGTCAGGGATCCTACGAGCAGTACTTC
TRBV11-2	TRBJ1-1	.	few	CASSPRGSEAFF	TGTGCCAGCAGCCCACGGGGGTCTGAAGCTTTCTTT
TRBV28	TRBJ2-3	.	.	CASSLENTQYF	TGTGCCAGCAGTTTGGAAAATACGCAGTATTTT
TRBV18	TRBJ1-1	.	.	CASSPAQNTEAFF	TGTGCCAGCTCACCAGCGCAGAACACTGAAGCTTTCTTT
TRBV4-2	TRBJ1-2	.	.	CASSQDSGDQLYGYTF	TGTGCCAGCAGCCAAGATAGCGGGGACCAACTCTATGGCTACACCTTC
TRBV19	TRBJ2-7	.	.	CASSMQRNYEQYF	TGTGCCAGTAGTATGCAGCGGAACTACGAGCAGTACTTC
TRBV6-6	TRBJ2-3	.	.	CASSYSNLADTQYF	TGTGCCAGCAGTTACTCGAATCTAGCAGATACGCAGTATTTT
TRBV11-2	TRBJ2-2	.	.	CASSLLGFGLFF	TGTGCCAGCAGCTTATTGGGCTTTGGGCTGTTTTTT
TRBV7-6	TRBJ2-1	TRBD1	once	CASSYRLDRGRRYEQFF	TGTGCCAGCAGCTACCGCCTGGACAGGGGGCGCCGGTATGAGCAGTTCTTC
TRBV5-1	TRBJ1-2	.	.	CASSFVVGEGYGYTF	TGCGCCAGCAGCTTCGTAGTGGGGGAGGGCTATGGCTACACCTTC
TRBV6-1	TRBJ1-2	.	.	CASSEGGQNYGYTF	TGTGCCAGCAGTGAAGGTGGACAGAACTATGGCTACACCTTC
TRBV7-2	TRBJ1-1	.	.	CASSIMGNTEAFF	TGTGCCAGCAGCATCATGGGAAACACTGAAGCTTTCTTT
TRBV7-2	TRBJ1-2	.	.	CASSVRPDTYYGYTF	TGTGCCAGCAGCGTGAGACCGGACACCTACTATGGCTACACCTTC
TRBV28	TRBJ2-1	TRBD2	.	CASSRLANRRYNNEQFF	TGTGCCAGCAGTAGACTAGCTAACCGACGATACAACAATGAGCAGTTCTTC
TRBV7-8	TRBJ2-5	.	.	CASSLNPWTHKETQYF	TGTGCCAGCAGCTTAAACCCGTGGACACACAAAGAGACCCAGTACTTC
TRBV25-1	TRBJ2-1	TRBD1	.	CASSKDRVVGHEQFF	TGTGCCAGCAGTAAGGACAGGGTGGTGGGCCATGAGCAGTTCTTC
TRBV5-1	TRBJ2-1	TRBD2	.	CASSTTSGIGNEQFF	TGCGCCAGCAGCACAACTAGCGGGATTGGCAATGAGCAGTTCTTC
TRBV7-3	TRBJ2-5	TRBD1	.	CASLQGSRGQYF	TGTGCCAGTTTACAGGGGTCAAGGGGCCAGTACTTC
TRBV7-2	TRBJ1-1	.	.	CASSLALNTEAFF	TGTGCCAGCAGCTTAGCTTTGAACACTGAAGCTTTCTTT
TRBV7-8	TRBJ2-5	.	.	CASSLVDWETQYF	TGTGCCAGCAGCTTAGTGGATTGGGAGACCCAGTACTTC
TRBV28	TRBJ2-7	TRBD2	.	CASSLPSGRSSYEQYF	TGTGCCAGCAGTTTACCTAGCGGGAGATCGTCCTACGAGCAGTACTTC
TRBV18	TRBJ2-7	.	.	CASSPGQGIYEQYF	TGTGCCAGCTCACCGGGGCAGGGAATCTACGAGCAGTACTTC
TRBV7-3	TRBJ2-3	.	.	CASSLSLGSTDTQYF	TGTGCCAGCAGCTTATCACTGGGGAGCACAGATACGCAGTATTTT
TRBV28	TRBJ2-3	.	.	CASSLGGGYSTDTQYF	TGTGCCAGCAGTTTAGGAGGGGGGTATAGCACAGATACGCAGTATTTT
TRBV5-4	TRBJ2-1	TRBD1	once	CASGQGLNEQFF	TGTGCCAGCGGACAGGGGCTCAATGAGCAGTTCTTC
TRBV13	TRBJ1-4	.	.	CASSKDYPVEKLFF	TGTGCCAGCAGCAAAGACTACCCAGTTGAAAAACTGTTTTTT
TRBV18	TRBJ2-1	TRBD2	once	CASSPGLAGNYNEQFF	TGTGCCAGCTCCCCGGGACTAGCGGGAAACTACAATGAGCAGTTCTTC
TRBV15	TRBJ2-1	TRBD2	.	CATSRDDHQPGGQFF	TGTGCCACCAGCAGGGACGATCACCAGCCGGGGGGGCAGTTCTTC
TRBV4-3	TRBJ2-1	TRBD2	.	CASSQEGGPWNEQFF	TGCGCCAGCAGCCAAGAGGGAGGGCCATGGAATGAGCAGTTCTTC
TRBV2	TRBJ1-6	.	.	CASVLLNADSPLHF	TGTGCCAGCGTATTACTAAACGCGGACTCACCCCTCCACTTT
TRBV5-4	TRBJ2-5	.	.	CASSSYFQETQYF	TGTGCCAGCAGCTCCTACTTCCAAGAGACCCAGTACTTC
TRBV6-5	TRBJ2-2	.	.	CASSSRAKAGELFF	TGTGCCAGCAGTTCCCGTGCCAAGGCCGGGGAGCTGTTTTTT
TRBV18	TRBJ1-1	TRBD1	.	CASSTGQGGLMNTEAFF	TGTGCCAGCTCAACGGGACAGGGGGGTTTAATGAACACTGAAGCTTTCTTT
TRBV7-3	TRBJ2-6	.	.	CASSFYGSGANVLTF	TGTGCCAGCAGCTTCTATGGCTCTGGGGCCAACGTCCTGACTTTC
TRBV29-1	TRBJ1-1	.	few	CSARDGINTEAFF	TGCAGCGCAAGGGACGGAATAAACACTGAAGCTTTCTTT
TRBV7-2	TRBJ1-3	.	.	CASSLAPGNAGNTIYF	TGTGCCAGCAGCCTGGCCCCAGGGAATGCTGGAAACACCATATATTTT
TRBV7-2	TRBJ1-1	.	.	CASSPDRQNTEAFF	TGTGCCAGCAGCCCCGACAGACAGAACACTGAAGCTTTCTTT
TRBV7-2	TRBJ2-1	.	.	CASSLPLTAFEQFF	TGTGCCAGCAGCTTACCACTCACCGCGTTTGAGCAGTTCTTC